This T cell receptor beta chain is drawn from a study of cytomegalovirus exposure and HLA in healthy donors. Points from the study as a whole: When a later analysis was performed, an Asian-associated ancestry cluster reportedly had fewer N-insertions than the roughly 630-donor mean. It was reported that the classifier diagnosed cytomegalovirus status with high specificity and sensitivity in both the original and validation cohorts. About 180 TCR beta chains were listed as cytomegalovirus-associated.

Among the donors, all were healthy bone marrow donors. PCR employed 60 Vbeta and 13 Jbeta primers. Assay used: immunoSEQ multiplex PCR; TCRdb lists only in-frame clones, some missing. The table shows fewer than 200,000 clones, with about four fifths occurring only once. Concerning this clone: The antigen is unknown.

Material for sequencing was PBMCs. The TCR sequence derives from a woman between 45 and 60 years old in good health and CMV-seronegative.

DNA for the CDR3: TGCGCCAGCAGCCAGGGGACCGGGACTAGCCTCGGGACCCAGTACTTC. It is translated as CASSQGTGTSLGTQYF. The chain employs TRBV4-1 and TRBJ2-5, with TRBD2 identical over 9 bases. The CDR3 has 16 amino acids. Germline V gene sequence: CDR1 MGHRA, CDR2 YSYEKL. The V and J ends lost 3 bases and 7 bases, in that order; junction bases with no gene match: 12.